A single sample gave rise to the 25 T cell receptor beta chains below, sequenced in a study of cytomegalovirus exposure and HLA in healthy donors. PCR involved 60 Vbeta and 13 Jbeta primers. Measured with immunoSEQ multiplex PCR; TCRdb has only the in-frame clones, and not every one. Counted here are more than 150,000 clones, around three quarters occurring once; the ten biggest clones make up about 2.5%. Sequencing was carried out using PBMCs. The receptors were sampled from a woman aged 25 to 45 in good health and CMV-seropositive.

This chain links TRBV19 with TRBJ2-7; possible D gene TRBD1, 6 bases. Trimming removed 1 base at V and 1 base at J, with 8 bases between. The germline V gene has CDR1 LNHDA and CDR2 SQIVND (reference sequence). The CDR3 contains 14 residues. The CDR3 nucleotides are TGTGCCAGTAGTATAGGACAGGAGTCCTACGAGCAGTACTTC. Translating gives CASSIGQESYEQYF.

The chain is built from TRBV9 and TRBJ1-1; the D is unclear. V was cut by 2 bases and J by 0 bases, with 8 bases left in between. CDR3 length: 14 amino acids. Germline V gene lookup returns CDR1 SGDLS and CDR2 YYNGEE. The CDR3, as DNA: TGTGCCAGCAGCGTCACAGCCCTGAACACTGAAGCTTTCTTT. As protein: CASSVTALNTEAFF. The entire variable domain, with the rest obtained from reference TRBV9 and TRBJ1-1, is as follows: DSGVTQTPKHLITATGQRVTLRCSPRSGDLSVYWYQQSLDQGLQFLIQYYNGEERAKGNILERFSAQQFPDLHSELNLSSLELGDSALYFCASSVTALNTEAFFGQGTRLTVV.

Written as DNA, the CDR3 is TGTGCCAGCTCACCAGCACAGGCCTTCTATGGCTACACCTTC. Amino acids: CASSPAQAFYGYTF. The chain carries TRBV18 and TRBJ1-2, with D tentatively TRBD1 (5 bases). Trimming left V 2 bases short and J 4 bases short, with 11 bases between. The germline V gene encodes CDR1 KGHSH and CDR2 LQKENI. The CDR3 loop spans 14 amino acids.

This sequence joins TRBV6-5 and TRBJ2-1; 7 nucleotides match TRBD1. The CDR3 has 11 amino acids. In germline, CDR1 is MNHEY, CDR2 SVGAGI. The J segment lost 5 bases and the V segment lost 11 bases, leaving 3 bases of the junction unmatched. The CDR3 protein is CASGQNNEQFF. CDR3 DNA: TGTGCCTCGGGACAGAACAATGAGCAGTTCTTC.

The genes are TRBV19 and TRBJ1-2; perhaps TRBD1 as D (5 bases). Per the germline V gene, CDR1 is LNHDA and CDR2 is SQIVND (reference sequence). V lost 7 bases and J 4 bases, leaving 16 bases between the germline ends. This CDR3 is built from 14 residues. The CDR3 DNA reads TGTGCCAGTAACACAGGCGGTCGTCCCTATGGCTACACCTTC. This codes for CASNTGGRPYGYTF.

V gene TRBV27 combines with J gene TRBJ1-2; D gene uncertain. The CDR3 totals 12 residues. Germline V lookup: CDR1 MNHEY, CDR2 SMNVEV (reference sequence). Trimming left V 9 bases short and J 2 bases short, with 10 bases between. Here the CDR3 DNA reads TGTGCCAGTGGCAGAACGAACTATGGCTACACCTTC. Its protein product is CASGRTNYGYTF.

The chain joins TRBV28 to TRBJ2-5; weak D call: TRBD2 (7 bases). V was clipped by 7 bases and J by 0 bases, with 15 bases between them. In germline, CDR1 is MDHEN, CDR2 SYDVKM. The CDR3 extends over 15 amino acids. DNA of the CDR3: TGTGCCAGCATGAAGGCGGGGGCACACCAAGAGACCCAGTACTTC. It translates to CASMKAGAHQETQYF.

This rearrangement joins TRBV5-1 to TRBJ2-5, with a tentative D call TRBD2 (5 bases). V dropped 0 bases and J dropped 5 bases, with 11 bases sitting between them. Germline V CDR1 and CDR2: SGHRS, YFSETQ. CDR3 length equals 14 residues. The CDR3 reads CASSLEAGGETQYF. The CDR3 DNA reads TGCGCCAGCAGCTTGGAGGCGGGCGGGGAGACCCAGTACTTC.

The chain recombines TRBV18 with TRBJ2-7; D perhaps matches TRBD1 (5 bases). This CDR3 region has 12 residues. Germline CDR1 is KGHSH and CDR2 is LQKENI. V lost 6 bases and J 7 bases, leaving 13 bases between the germline ends. Here the CDR3 DNA reads TGTGCCAGCTCGGATACAGGTCTGGAGCAGTACTTC. Its protein product is CASSDTGLEQYF.

V gene TRBV11-2 combines with J gene TRBJ2-5; a possible D gene is TRBD2 (5 bases). CDR1 and CDR2 (germline): SGHAT, FQNNGV. There are 13 residues in the CDR3. Trimming removed 5 bases at V and 5 bases at J, with 12 bases between. The chain's CDR3 is CASSPGIQETQYF. DNA for the CDR3: TGTGCCAGCAGCCCCGGGATCCAGGAGACCCAGTACTTC. The full variable domain, completed using reference TRBV11-2 and TRBJ2-5, is EAGVAQSPRYKIIEKRQSVAFWCNPISGHATLYWYQQILGQGPKLLIQFQNNGVVDDSQLPKDRFSAERLKGVDSTLKIQPAKLEDSAVYLCASSPGIQETQYFGPGTRLLVL.

The V call is TRBV14, the J call TRBJ2-3; D might be TRBD2 (6 bases). V lost 4 bases and J lost 3, with 20 bases in between. The CDR3 spans 17 residues. CDR1 is SGHDN, CDR2 FVKESK, per germline. CDR3 sequence (DNA): TGTGCCAGCAGCCCCAGAGGTCGGCGGGGTCTAACAGATACGCAGTATTTT. As protein: CASSPRGRRGLTDTQYF.

The chain employs TRBV6-1 and TRBJ1-5; D is ambiguous. The ends were cut back, 11 bases at V and 3 bases at J, with 17 bases in the middle. The CDR3 extends over 14 amino acids. In germline, CDR1 is MNHNS, CDR2 SASEGT. The CDR3 nucleotides read TGTGCCCCCCCCCGGTCTAACCCCAATCAGCCCCAGCATTTT. This sequence encodes CAPPRSNPNQPQHF.

This clone showed up just a few times. The rearrangement links TRBV4-3 to TRBJ2-7, with TRBD2 identical over 12 bases. V shed 3 bases, J shed 2 bases, and the junction held 2 bases outside the gene matches. Germline V gene data show CDR1 as LGHNA and CDR2 as YSLEER. The CDR3 spans 15 residues. The CDR3 sequence: CASSHRTSGAYEQYF. CDR3 coding DNA: TGCGCCAGCAGCCACCGGACTAGCGGGGCCTACGAGCAGTACTTC.

The count of this clone is one. This sequence joins TRBV10-3 and TRBJ2-2, with 9 positions matching TRBD2. CDR3 length: 16 amino acids. Unmatched junction bases numbered 4, after V lost 3 bases and J lost 2 bases. The germline gives CDR1 ENHRY, CDR2 SYGVKD. The CDR3 region is CAISDFSGGNTGELFF. The CDR3 region has the DNA TGTGCCATCAGTGATTTTAGCGGGGGAAACACCGGGGAGCTGTTTTTT.

The chain links TRBV9 to TRBJ2-2; 8 nucleotides match TRBD2. Germline trimming cut 0 bases from V and 4 bases from J; bases unmatched to any gene: 5. The length of the CDR3 is 16 residues. CDR1 SGDLS and CDR2 YYNGEE come from the germline V gene. This CDR3 reads CASSVAGGRGTGELFF. CDR3 in DNA: TGTGCCAGCAGCGTAGCGGGGGGGCGCGGCACCGGGGAGCTGTTTTTT.

The rearrangement joins TRBV6-5 to TRBJ1-2; 9 bases map to TRBD1. J gave up 5 bases and V 7 bases, and 5 bases lay outside the gene matches. The germline V gene has CDR1 MNHEY and CDR2 SVGAGI. CDR3 length equals 13 residues. The CDR3 protein is CASNRGTGYGYTF. The CDR3 DNA reads as TGTGCCAGCAACCGAGGGACAGGGTATGGCTACACCTTC.

This clone was observed at least ten times. The chain uses TRBV4-3 and TRBJ2-1, with 9 bases aligning to TRBD2. Germline assignment: CDR1 LGHNA and CDR2 YSLEER. The V segment lost 0 bases and the J segment 3 bases; nucleotides outside the gene matches: 3. The CDR3 spans 16 residues. CDR3 sequence reads: CASSQESSGGYNEQFF. The CDR3 DNA reads TGCGCCAGCAGCCAAGAAAGTAGCGGGGGCTACAATGAGCAGTTCTTC.

The V and J genes are TRBV27 and TRBJ2-7, with TRBD1 matching 11 bases. Losses at the gene ends were 4 bases for V and 0 bases for J; bases not matched to a gene: 5. CDR1 and CDR2 (germline): MNHEY, SMNVEV (reference sequence). CDR3 size: 16 residues. The CDR3 sequence: CASSSPGTGGSYEQYF. Here the CDR3 DNA reads TGTGCCAGCAGTTCCCCCGGGACAGGGGGCTCCTACGAGCAGTACTTC.

The rearrangement uses TRBV10-3 and TRBJ1-5; TRBD1 matches at 7 bases. Germline-derived CDR1 and CDR2 are ENHRY and SYGVKD. There are 14 residues in the CDR3. J was trimmed by 4 bases and V by 4 bases; bases with no gene match: 4. In DNA form, the CDR3 reads TGTGCCATCAGTGTTCAGGGGGAAAATCAGCCCCAGCATTTT. Its protein product is CAISVQGENQPQHF.

This clone came up once. CDR3 loop: CASSWSPGSPLHF. The CDR3 DNA sequence: TGTGCCAGCAGTTGGTCTCCCGGGTCACCCCTCCACTTT. This sequence joins TRBV6-5 and TRBJ1-6, with D uncertain. CDR3 length: 13 residues. Germline V CDR1 and CDR2: MNHEY, SVGAGI. With 4 bases removed from V and 10 bases from J, the gap between germline ends came to 11 bases.

The CDR3 protein is CASSLLGLGDYEQYF. The CDR3 DNA sequence: TGTGCCAGCAGTTTATTGGGACTAGGGGACTACGAGCAGTACTTC. This rearrangement joins TRBV28 to TRBJ2-7; 8 bases align to TRBD2. J gave up 3 bases and V 1 base, and 5 bases lay outside the gene matches. The CDR3 length is 15 residues. Germline V gene sequence: CDR1 MDHEN, CDR2 SYDVKM.

The rearrangement uses TRBV9 and TRBJ1-2; 7 bases match TRBD1. V trimming: 3 bases; J trimming: 8 bases; junction bases outside the gene matches: 10. Germline CDR1 and CDR2: SGDLS and YYNGEE. The CDR3 contains 14 residues. The CDR3, as DNA: TGTGCCAGCAGCGATTCAAGAGGGGGCGGCGGCTACACCTTC. Its translation: CASSDSRGGGGYTF.

Only one count was recorded for this clone. The chain is built from TRBV28 and TRBJ2-7; 10 nucleotides line up with TRBD1. Germline-derived CDR1 and CDR2 are MDHEN and SYDVKM. This CDR3 contains 14 residues. V shed 7 bases, J shed 4 bases, and the junction held 7 bases outside the gene matches. CDR3 nucleotide sequence: TGTGCCAGCATTCGACAGGGGGCGCGGTACGAGCAGTACTTC. It translates to CASIRQGARYEQYF.

V usage is TRBV5-1 and J usage is TRBJ2-1, with 10 bases lining up with TRBD2. Germline-derived CDR1 and CDR2 are SGHRS and YFSETQ. The CDR3 extends over 14 amino acids. J was trimmed by 6 bases and V by 4 bases; bases with no gene match: 4. Here the CDR3 DNA reads TGCGCCAGCAGCCTTAGCGGGGGGATCAATGAGCAGTTCTTC. It yields the protein CASSLSGGINEQFF.

J is TRBJ2-7 and V is TRBV9; 9 positions agree with TRBD2. The DNA end is a closer match to TRBJ2-5, so the J assignment may be wrong. The CDR3 covers 15 residues. The germline gives CDR1 SGDLS, CDR2 YYNGEE. Here the CDR3 DNA reads TGTGCCAGCAGCGCTAGCGGGGCTATCCAAGAGACCCAGTACTTC. This codes for CASSASGAIQETQYF.